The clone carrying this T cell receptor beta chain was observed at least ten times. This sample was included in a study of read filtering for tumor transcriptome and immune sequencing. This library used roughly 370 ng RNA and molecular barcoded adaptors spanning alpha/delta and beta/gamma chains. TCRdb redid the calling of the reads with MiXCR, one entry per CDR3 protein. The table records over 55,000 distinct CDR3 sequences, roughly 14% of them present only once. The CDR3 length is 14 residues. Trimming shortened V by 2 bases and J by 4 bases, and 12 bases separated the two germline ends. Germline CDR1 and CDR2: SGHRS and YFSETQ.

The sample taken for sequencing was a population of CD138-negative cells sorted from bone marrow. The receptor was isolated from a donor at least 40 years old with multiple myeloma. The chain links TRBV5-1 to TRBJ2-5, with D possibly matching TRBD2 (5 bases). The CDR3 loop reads CASSFYGIRETQYF. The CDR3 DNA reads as TGCGCCAGCAGCTTCTACGGGATCCGAGAGACCCAGTACTTC.